These T cell receptor beta chains were read from a single sample in a study of blood T cell repertoires in COVID-19. Clones were read by immunoSEQ multiplex PCR, and TCRdb kept only the in-frame ones, dropping some. The sample holds 120,000 or so clones; roughly four fifths are singletons and the top ten take about 12%. The sequencing input was peripheral blood. The receptors were sampled from a human donor in a cohort sampled during active COVID-19. Each CDR3 is given with its conserved first and last residue. The D gene is left open where the match is weak. Size is omitted from some rows. Given values are once, few, many or a class for expanded clones.

v_call	j_call	d_call	clone_size	cdr3_nt	cdr3_aa
TRBV7-2	TRBJ2-2	NA	NA	TGTGCCAGCAGCTTACGGGACATTCGGGACACCGGGGAGCTGTTTTTT	CASSLRDIRDTGELFF
TRBV11-3	TRBJ2-2	NA	many	TGTGCCAGCAGCACGCGGTTCGGGGAGCTGTTTTTT	CASSTRFGELFF
TRBV29-1	TRBJ1-1	TRBD1	NA	TGCAGCGTTGTGGCAGGGGGGAACACTGAAGCTTTCTTT	CSVVAGGNTEAFF
TRBV7-2	TRBJ1-5	NA	NA	TGTGCCAGCAGCCCCTCGCGGAGTAGCAATCAGCCCCAGCATTTT	CASSPSRSSNQPQHF
TRBV19	TRBJ2-7	NA	NA	TGTGCCAGTAGTATTACGTCTAGCAACGAGCAGTACTTC	CASSITSSNEQYF
TRBV5-1	TRBJ2-7	NA	once	TGCGCCAGCAGCTTTGCACAGCTCTACGAGCAGTACTTC	CASSFAQLYEQYF
TRBV7-8	TRBJ1-2	NA	NA	TGTGCCAGCAGCTTAGAGACCCACAGGTGGGCCCATGGCTACACCTTC	CASSLETHRWAHGYTF
TRBV7-2	TRBJ2-1	NA	NA	TGTGCCAGCTCCACAGGGAGTCCCTACAATGAGCAGTTCTTC	CASSTGSPYNEQFF
TRBV6-1	TRBJ1-6	NA	once	TGTGCCAGCAGTGAAGATGGGAGCTCCTATAATTCACCCCTCCACTTT	CASSEDGSSYNSPLHF
TRBV10-3	TRBJ2-2	TRBD1	NA	TGTGCCATCAGTGCAACCGGGACAGGGGAGAACACCGGGGAGCTGTTTTTT	CAISATGTGENTGELFF
TRBV10-1	TRBJ2-1	NA	NA	TGCGCCACCTCGGAGGGTTCCTACAATGAGCAGTTCTTC	CATSEGSYNEQFF
TRBV27	TRBJ1-6	NA	NA	TGTGCCAGCAGTTTACGGGAAAGTCGGAATTCACCCCTCCACTTT	CASSLRESRNSPLHF
TRBV19	TRBJ2-5	TRBD1	once	TGTGCCAGTAGCTTTGGGACAGGAGTAGAGACCCAGTACTTC	CASSFGTGVETQYF
TRBV27	TRBJ1-5	TRBD1	NA	TGTGCCAGCAGTTTATCTCAGGGGGATAGCAATCAGCCCCAGCATTTT	CASSLSQGDSNQPQHF
TRBV27	TRBJ2-3	NA	NA	TGTGCCAGCAGTTTAGCGGGGGCGGGCACAGATACGCAGTATTTT	CASSLAGAGTDTQYF
TRBV6-1	TRBJ2-3	TRBD2	NA	TGTGCCAGCAGTGATGCCGGGGCGGGGGGATTGGATACGCAGTATTTT	CASSDAGAGGLDTQYF
TRBV5-1	TRBJ2-3	TRBD2	NA	TGCGCCAGCAGCTTTCGGACTAGCGGAACCACAGATACGCAGTATTTT	CASSFRTSGTTDTQYF
TRBV12-1	TRBJ2-1	NA	once	TGTGCCAGCAGCCCGAGACTAGCGGGGGGGCCGTACAATGAGCAGTTCTTC	CASSPRLAGGPYNEQFF
TRBV2	TRBJ2-3	TRBD1	NA	TGTGCCAGCATTCGGACAGGACACACAGATACGCAGTATTTT	CASIRTGHTDTQYF
TRBV5-1	TRBJ2-5	TRBD1	NA	TGCGCCAGCAGCGGAACAGGGGGCGTGATTCAAGAGACCCAGTACTTC	CASSGTGGVIQETQYF
TRBV3-1/TRBV3-2	TRBJ2-2	NA	few	TGTGCCAGCAGCCAAGGGCCCGGGGAGCTGTTTTTT	CASSQGPGELFF
TRBV19	TRBJ2-2	TRBD1	NA	TGTGCCAGTAGTATCAGGGGGCGAAACACCGGGGAGCTGTTTTTT	CASSIRGRNTGELFF
TRBV10-1	TRBJ2-5	TRBD2	NA	TGCGCCAGCAGTGAGCGTCCGGGACTAGCTACCGAGACCCAGTACTTC	CASSERPGLATETQYF
TRBV15	TRBJ1-2	TRBD1	few	TGTGCCACCAGCAGAGGCCGACAGGGCCTAGGAGGCTACACCTTC	CATSRGRQGLGGYTF
TRBV6-6	TRBJ1-5	NA	NA	TGTGCCAGCAAAACCCGGGGGACCAACAATCAGCCCCAGCATTTT	CASKTRGTNNQPQHF
TRBV9	TRBJ2-5	TRBD2	NA	TGTGCCAGCAGCGTAGGCCCCCGGGGGGAAGAGACCCAGTACTTC	CASSVGPRGEETQYF
TRBV7-2	TRBJ1-2	TRBD1	NA	TGTGCCAGCAGCAAGGGACAGGGTCTCGGGGGCTACACCTTC	CASSKGQGLGGYTF
TRBV19	TRBJ2-1	NA	NA	TGTGCCAGTAGTATCCAGGGGAGCGACAATGAGCAGTTCTTC	CASSIQGSDNEQFF
TRBV9	TRBJ2-7	NA	NA	TGTGCCAGCAGCCCACACGCGGGGGCGCAGGCCTACGAGCAGTACTTC	CASSPHAGAQAYEQYF
TRBV18	TRBJ1-6	TRBD1	NA	TGTGCCAGCTCGCCAGACAGGGGGCAATCACCCCTCCACTTT	CASSPDRGQSPLHF
TRBV25-1	TRBJ1-3	NA	NA	TGTGCCAGCGTCCCAGGGTCACCCTCTGGAAACACCATATATTTT	CASVPGSPSGNTIYF
TRBV6-6	TRBJ2-3	TRBD1	NA	TGTGCCAGCGGTAGGGGACAGCTCACAGATACGCAGTATTTT	CASGRGQLTDTQYF
TRBV1	TRBJ2-2	NA	once	TGCACCAGCAGCCCGGAGGCAACTAGCGGGGGTCCCCACGGGGAGCTGTTTTTT	CTSSPEATSGGPHGELFF
TRBV6-5	TRBJ2-6	NA	NA	TGTGCCAGCAGTCAGGAGGGGACGTGGGCCAACGTCCTGACTTTC	CASSQEGTWANVLTF
TRBV25-1	TRBJ2-1	NA	NA	TGTGCCAGCAGCAGATCCCGGGGCCCAGGGGCTGAGCAGTTCTTC	CASSRSRGPGAEQFF
TRBV19	TRBJ1-6	TRBD1	NA	TGTGCCAGTAGTAGCCTGACAGGGGCAGGCTCACCCCTCCACTTT	CASSSLTGAGSPLHF
TRBV7-6	TRBJ1-3	TRBD1	NA	TGTGCCAGCAGCCCTCAGGGGGCTCTCTCTGGAAACACCATATATTTT	CASSPQGALSGNTIYF
TRBV5-5	TRBJ2-3	NA	NA	TGTGCCAGCAGCGGGGGGGCGTCTAGTGCAGATACGCAGTATTTT	CASSGGASSADTQYF
TRBV4-1	TRBJ2-1	NA	NA	TGCGCCAGCAGCCAAGGAGAGGGCCTGGCCTACAATGAGCAGTTCTTC	CASSQGEGLAYNEQFF
TRBV28	TRBJ2-7	TRBD1	NA	TGTGCCAGCGGGAGGAGGGGGACAGGACCCTACGAGCAGTACTTC	CASGRRGTGPYEQYF
TRBV5-1	TRBJ2-5	TRBD2	NA	TGCGCCAGCTTTGGTGAGCGGGGGGGCCGAGAGACCCAGTACTTC	CASFGERGGRETQYF
TRBV28	TRBJ2-7	TRBD1	once	TGTGCCAGCAGTCCAGGGACAGGGGGCTACGAGCAGTACTTC	CASSPGTGGYEQYF
TRBV5-1	TRBJ2-7	NA	NA	TGCGCCAGCCGCCCCGTCCGGGAAGTCTACGAGCAGTACTTC	CASRPVREVYEQYF
TRBV9	TRBJ1-6	TRBD1	NA	TGTGCCAGCAGCGTAGCCCCAGGGGGAGACGGCAGTTCACCCCTCCACTTT	CASSVAPGGDGSSPLHF
TRBV28	TRBJ2-5	TRBD1	once	TGTGCCAGCAGTTCCATCCGACAGGGGGCGCATGGAGAGACCCAGTACTTC	CASSSIRQGAHGETQYF
TRBV7-2	TRBJ2-7	TRBD1	NA	TGTGCCAGCAGCTTAGCGGGCAGGGGGATCTACGAGCAGTACTTC	CASSLAGRGIYEQYF
TRBV19	TRBJ1-5	TRBD1	NA	TGTGCCAGTAGATTCGGGGATAGGGACAGGGTGTATCAGCCCCAGCATTTT	CASRFGDRDRVYQPQHF
TRBV5-8	TRBJ2-1	TRBD2	NA	TGTGCCAGCAGCTTGGGCGGGGGGGATGAGCAGTTCTTC	CASSLGGGDEQFF
TRBV24-1	TRBJ2-3	NA	NA	TGTGCCACCAGTGACCGGCGGGAACTGACAGATACGCAGTATTTT	CATSDRRELTDTQYF